The 10 T cell receptor beta chains below all came from one sample that was sequenced in a study of identical twins. TCRdb re-called the 5' RACE reads through MiXCR, storing one row per CDR3 protein. This sample has under 1 million distinct CDR3 sequences, with approximately 13% found just once. These data were also filed under a second study, of yellow fever vaccine responses in identical twins.

Sequenced material: PBMCs. The receptors come from a woman under 30 in good health.

J is TRBJ2-3 and V is TRBV12-3 or TRBV12-4; D is unresolved. V gave up 0 bases and J gave up 2 bases, with 6 bases separating them. The CDR3 length is 14 residues. CDR3 sequence: CASSLASLTDTQYF. The CDR3 DNA reads as TGTGCCAGCAGTTTAGCTAGTCTCACAGATACGCAGTATTTT.

This clonotype was recorded a few times. This chain joins TRBV11-2 and TRBJ1-1; 8 positions agree with TRBD1. The CDR3 has 14 amino acids. V lost 5 bases to trimming and J lost 4 bases; unmatched junction nucleotides: 6. Germline loops: CDR1 SGHAT, CDR2 FQNNGV. CDR3 residues: CASSPRTGTTEAFF. For the CDR3, the DNA is TGTGCCAGCAGCCCAAGGACAGGGACCACTGAAGCTTTCTTT.

This chain links TRBV12-3 or TRBV12-4 with TRBJ1-2; the D is unclear. The CDR3 runs 11 residues. V lost 8 bases to trimming and J lost 7 bases, with 11 bases between them. CDR3 protein: CASGRLSGYTF. For the CDR3, the DNA is TGTGCCAGCGGACGGCTAAGTGGCTACACCTTC.

This chain's CDR3 is CASSQDRGLAFNEQFF. The CDR3 nucleotides read TGCGCCAGCAGCCAAGACAGGGGACTAGCCTTCAATGAGCAGTTCTTC. The chain carries TRBV4-1 and TRBJ2-1; 9 bases align to TRBD2. With 0 bases clipped from V and 6 bases from J, the junction kept 6 bases outside the gene matches. Germline V gene data show CDR1 as MGHRA and CDR2 as YSYEKL. CDR3 length equals 16 residues.

This clonotype was counted many times. A junction end diverges from the germline sequence, so it may reflect a read error. The chain combines TRBV5-1 with TRBJ2-4; D is undetermined. Germline CDR1 reads SGHRS; CDR2 reads YFSETQ. The CDR3 has 14 amino acids. CDR3 nucleotide sequence: TGTGCCAGCAGTCCTGGTGGGGCCAAAAACATTCAGTACTTC. As protein: CASSPGGAKNIQYF.

This clonotype was detected ten times or more. The chain links TRBV7-3 to TRBJ1-1; unclear D gene. Germline V gene sequence: CDR1 SGHTA, CDR2 FQGTGA. The CDR3 length is 14 residues. The ends were cut back, 5 bases at V and 3 bases at J, with 13 bases in the middle. The DNA of the CDR3 is TGTGCCAGCAGCCTGGACGCCCTGGACACTGAAGCTTTCTTT. It translates to CASSLDALDTEAFF.

This clonotype was seen many times. J is TRBJ2-2 and V is TRBV5-1; no definite D call. The germline CDR1 and CDR2 sequences are SGHRS and YFSETQ. The CDR3 has 15 amino acids. The V end lost 2 bases, the J end lost 0 bases, and 8 bases lay between the germline ends. Here the CDR3 DNA reads TGCGCCAGCAGCTTCTGGAGCGCGAACACCGGGGAGCTGTTTTTT. This translates into CASSFWSANTGELFF.

This chain connects TRBV15 to TRBJ2-7; no reliable D call. The germline V gene has CDR1 LNHNV and CDR2 YYDKDF (reference sequence). The CDR3 loop spans 12 amino acids. V was shortened by 5 bases and J by 2 bases, with 7 bases between the two germline ends. Written as DNA, the CDR3 is TGTGCCACCAGCGCGGACCCCTACGAGCAGTACTTC. Translated: CATSADPYEQYF.

The chain links TRBV20-1 to TRBJ2-7; D is ambiguous. The V gene's germline CDR1 is DFQATT and CDR2 SNEGSKA (reference sequence). V was trimmed by 2 bases and J by 4 bases, leaving 15 bases between them. The CDR3 covers 14 residues. The CDR3 loop reads CSARSLPFSYEQYF. The CDR3 nucleotides read TGCAGTGCTAGATCCCTTCCCTTCTCTTACGAGCAGTACTTC.

This clonotype has more than one count but fewer than ten. The V and J genes are TRBV20-1 and TRBJ2-1, with TRBD2 matching over 12 bases. V lost 0 bases, J lost 7 bases, and 4 bases stayed unmatched. This CDR3 contains 15 residues. CDR1 is DFQATT, CDR2 SNEGSKA, per germline (reference sequence). The CDR3 DNA sequence: TGCAGTGCTAGAGATCCCCTAGCGGGAGGGAATGAGCAGTTCTTC. Translation: CSARDPLAGGNEQFF.